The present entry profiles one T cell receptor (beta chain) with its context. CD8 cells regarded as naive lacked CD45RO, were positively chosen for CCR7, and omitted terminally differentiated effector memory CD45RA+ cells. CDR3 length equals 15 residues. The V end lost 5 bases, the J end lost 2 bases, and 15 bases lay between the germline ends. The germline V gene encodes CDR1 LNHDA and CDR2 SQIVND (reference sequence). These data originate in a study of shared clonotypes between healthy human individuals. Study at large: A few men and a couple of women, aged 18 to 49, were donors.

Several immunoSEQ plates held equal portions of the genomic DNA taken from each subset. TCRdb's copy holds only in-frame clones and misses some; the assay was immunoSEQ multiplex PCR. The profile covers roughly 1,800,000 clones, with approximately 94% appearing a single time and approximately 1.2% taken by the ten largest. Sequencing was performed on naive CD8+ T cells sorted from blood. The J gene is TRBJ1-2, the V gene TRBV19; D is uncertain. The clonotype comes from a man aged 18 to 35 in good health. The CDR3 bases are TGTGCCAGTAGTGCCGGGATCCCCAGCAACTATGGCTACACCTTC. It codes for CASSAGIPSNYGYTF.